Described below is a single T cell receptor (beta chain) sequence and its context. Antigen unknown. The data were taken from a study of T cell responses to AZD1222 COVID-19 vaccine. Only in-frame clones appear in the TCRdb table, and some are missing; sequencing was by immunoSEQ multiplex PCR. The data show 100,000 to 150,000 clones, about 87% seen once. Study outcomes and limitations: Reportedly, close to half of spike-specific TCRs are directed against unmutated variant regions.

The input for sequencing was peripheral blood, taken on day 0 of AZD1222 vaccination. This receptor was obtained from an adult in good health.

The CDR3 sequence: CASSAGTGTEKLFF. CDR3 bases: TGTGCCAGCAGCGCCGGGACAGGGACTGAAAAACTGTTTTTT. This chain connects TRBV5-6 to TRBJ1-4, with TRBD1 matching over 9 bases. J was trimmed by 7 bases and V by 4 bases; bases with no gene match: 5. From germline, CDR1 is SGHDT and CDR2 YYEEEE. The CDR3 extends over 14 amino acids.